A selection of T cell receptor beta chains follows, all from one sample in a study of CD8+CD57+ T cells in acquired aplastic anemia. TCRdb called the reads again in MiXCR, with one record for every CDR3 protein. The sample lists about 180,000 distinct CDR3 sequences, 63% occurring once. Sequencing was performed on sorted CD4+, CD8+, or CD8+CD57+ T cells (not recorded which) from PBMCs. These receptors were collected from a human donor with aplastic anemia. The CDR3 runs from the conserved cysteine through the conserved F or W. D genes are given only for firm matches. Where a row states a size, it is once, few, many or the class of an expanded clone; other rows omit it.

V: TRBV7-9
size: few
D: TRBD1
J: TRBJ2-7
DNA: TGTGCCAGCAGCACCCTGGAAGACAGGGTCTACGAGCAGTACTTC
CDR3: CASSTLEDRVYEQYF

V: TRBV24-1
size: NA
D: TRBD2
J: TRBJ2-5
DNA: TGTGCCACCAGTGATTCGGGGGGGCGGCAACCGTTTCAAGAGACCCAGTACTTC
CDR3: CATSDSGGRQPFQETQYF

V: TRBV10-2
size: NA
D: TRBD2
J: TRBJ2-7
DNA: TGCGCCAGCAGACTAGCGGGAACCTACGAGCAGTACTTC
CDR3: CASRLAGTYEQYF

V: TRBV2
size: few
D: NA
J: TRBJ2-7
DNA: TGTGCCATCAGTGAGTCAGCTGATGGGGGGGAGCAGTACTTC
CDR3: CAISESADGGEQYF

V: TRBV2
size: few
D: NA
J: TRBJ2-7
DNA: TGTGCCAGCAGTGGGCAGTACGAGCAGTACTTC
CDR3: CASSGQYEQYF

V: TRBV7-2
size: once
D: NA
J: TRBJ1-2
DNA: TGTGCCAGCAGCTTGAATCCGACTTATGGCTACACCTTC
CDR3: CASSLNPTYGYTF

V: TRBV6-1
size: many
D: TRBD2
J: TRBJ2-7
DNA: TGTGCCAGCAGTACGACTAGACTAGCCTCCTACGAGCAGTACTTC
CDR3: CASSTTRLASYEQYF

V: TRBV2
size: NA
D: NA
J: TRBJ2-7
DNA: TGTGCCAGCAGTTGGGGCCAGCTTGAGTACGAGCAGTACTTC
CDR3: CASSWGQLEYEQYF

V: TRBV2
size: many
D: TRBD1
J: TRBJ2-1
DNA: TGTGCCAGCACCGGATGGGGACAGGGAGTGAGTGAGCAGTTCTTC
CDR3: CASTGWGQGVSEQFF

V: TRBV2
size: NA
D: NA
J: TRBJ2-7
DNA: TGTGCCGGCAGACAAAACGGGGGATACGAGCAGTACTTC
CDR3: CAGRQNGGYEQYF

V: TRBV4-1
size: NA
D: TRBD1
J: TRBJ2-3
DNA: TGCGCCAGCAGCCAAGATCTTGTGGACAGGAGCACAGATACGCAGTATTTT
CDR3: CASSQDLVDRSTDTQYF

V: TRBV27
size: few
D: NA
J: TRBJ1-1
DNA: TGTGCCACTAGGGGGGACACTGAAGCTTTCTTT
CDR3: CATRGDTEAFF

V: TRBV7-9
size: many
D: TRBD1
J: TRBJ1-1
DNA: TGTGCCAGCAGCTCGGGGACAGGGAATGTTGAAGCTTTCTTT
CDR3: CASSSGTGNVEAFF

V: TRBV7-6
size: many
D: NA
J: TRBJ2-3
DNA: TGTGCCAGCAGCCCGGGGACGGGGATTGGAGGAGATACGCAGTATTTT
CDR3: CASSPGTGIGGDTQYF

V: TRBV19
size: once
D: NA
J: TRBJ1-1
DNA: TGTGCCAGTAGTATAGATCGGGAGGGACGGTTGAACACTGAAGCTTTCTTT
CDR3: CASSIDREGRLNTEAFF

V: TRBV9
size: many
D: TRBD1
J: TRBJ1-5
DNA: TGTGCCAGCAGCGAGACAGGGTTGGGCCAGCCCCAGCATTTT
CDR3: CASSETGLGQPQHF

V: TRBV10-2
size: NA
D: NA
J: TRBJ1-2
DNA: TGCGCCAGCAGCGCCTTGACAAATAACTATGGCTACACCTTC
CDR3: CASSALTNNYGYTF

V: TRBV19
size: NA
D: NA
J: TRBJ1-2
DNA: TGTGCCAGTAATACAGGGACGAACTATGGCTACACCTTC
CDR3: CASNTGTNYGYTF

V: TRBV19
size: NA
D: NA
J: TRBJ1-3
DNA: TGTGCCAGTAGTATAGGTGAAAACACCATATATTTT
CDR3: CASSIGENTIYF

V: TRBV7-9
size: NA
D: NA
J: TRBJ2-7
DNA: TGTGCCAGCAGCTTAGCCTGGACGGGGTTAATGGACGAGCAGTACTTC
CDR3: CASSLAWTGLMDEQYF

V: TRBV10-3
size: NA
D: TRBD1
J: TRBJ1-1
DNA: TGTGCCATCATAGACAGGGAGAACACTGAAGCTTTCTTT
CDR3: CAIIDRENTEAFF

V: TRBV14
size: NA
D: TRBD2
J: TRBJ2-1
DNA: TGTGCCAGCAGCCCGGGACTAGCCGTCAATGAGCAGTTCTTC
CDR3: CASSPGLAVNEQFF

V: TRBV20-1
size: NA
D: TRBD2
J: TRBJ2-3
DNA: TGCAGTGCTAACGGACTAGCTAGCACAGATACGCAGTATTTT
CDR3: CSANGLASTDTQYF

V: TRBV7-9
size: NA
D: NA
J: TRBJ2-7
DNA: TGTGCCAGCGCTAGACAAAGCTCCTACGAGCAGTACTTC
CDR3: CASARQSSYEQYF

V: TRBV20-1
size: once
D: TRBD2
J: TRBJ2-3
DNA: TGCAGTGCTACGCAAGCGGGGGGAATCACAGATACGCAGTATTTT
CDR3: CSATQAGGITDTQYF

V: TRBV10-2
size: many
D: TRBD2
J: TRBJ2-1
DNA: TGCGCCAGCAGGGGACTAGATGGCAATGAGCAGTTCTTC
CDR3: CASRGLDGNEQFF

V: TRBV12-3/TRBV12-4
size: NA
D: TRBD2
J: TRBJ2-7
DNA: TGTGCCAGCGGCTTAGCCGGACCTAGCGGGAGGGCCGAGCAGTACTTC
CDR3: CASGLAGPSGRAEQYF

V: TRBV7-9
size: NA
D: NA
J: TRBJ1-2
DNA: TGTGCCAGCAGCTCTACAGGAGAGGGGACTCGTGGCTACACCTTC
CDR3: CASSSTGEGTRGYTF

V: TRBV7-9
size: once
D: TRBD1
J: TRBJ1-6
DNA: TGTGCCAGCAGCTCAGGGGGACCCCTCCACTTT
CDR3: CASSSGGPLHF

V: TRBV7-6
size: NA
D: NA
J: TRBJ2-1
DNA: TGTGCCAGCAGCGTACCGACTGGGGTGGAGAATGAGCAGTTCTTC
CDR3: CASSVPTGVENEQFF

V: TRBV7-9
size: NA
D: TRBD1
J: TRBJ2-5
DNA: TGTGCCAGCAGCCACCGGGACAGGAGACAAGAGACCCAGTACTTC
CDR3: CASSHRDRRQETQYF

V: TRBV11-3
size: NA
D: NA
J: TRBJ1-5
DNA: TGTGCCAGCAGCTTAATTCCGGGGGACGATAGCAATCAGCCCCAGCATTTT
CDR3: CASSLIPGDDSNQPQHF

V: TRBV5-1
size: few
D: NA
J: TRBJ2-5
DNA: TGCGCCAGCAGCCTGGGTCCGAGGGAGACCCAGTACTTC
CDR3: CASSLGPRETQYF

V: TRBV6-6
size: NA
D: TRBD1
J: TRBJ1-6
DNA: TGTGCCAGCAGTTCCCTCCGGGACAGGGGGTCACCCCTCCACTTT
CDR3: CASSSLRDRGSPLHF

V: TRBV24-1
size: NA
D: TRBD1
J: TRBJ1-5
DNA: TGTGCCACCAGTGACCCTACAGGGGATCAGCCCCAGCATTTT
CDR3: CATSDPTGDQPQHF

V: TRBV5-6
size: many
D: NA
J: TRBJ1-5
DNA: TGTGCCAGCAGCTTAACCTATGGGGGCAATCAGCCCCAGCATTTT
CDR3: CASSLTYGGNQPQHF

V: TRBV3-1
size: many
D: NA
J: TRBJ1-2
DNA: TGTGCCAGCAGCCCAGGAGGGAATGACTATGGCTACACCTTC
CDR3: CASSPGGNDYGYTF

V: TRBV4-1
size: NA
D: TRBD1
J: TRBJ1-1
DNA: TGCGCCAGCAGCCTAGCCGGACAGGGATACACTGAAGCTTTCTTT
CDR3: CASSLAGQGYTEAFF

V: TRBV6-6
size: NA
D: NA
J: TRBJ1-3
DNA: TGTGCCAGCATCGTGGACCTCTCTGGAAACACCATATATTTT
CDR3: CASIVDLSGNTIYF

V: TRBV29-1
size: once
D: TRBD1
J: TRBJ2-1
DNA: TGCAGCGTTCTATTACCGGGACAGGGGTATCTGCGGCAGTTCTTC
CDR3: CSVLLPGQGYLRQFF

V: TRBV20-1
size: NA
D: TRBD2
J: TRBJ2-3
DNA: TGCAGTGCTAGACCGACTAGCTCGGTAGATACGCAGTATTTT
CDR3: CSARPTSSVDTQYF

V: TRBV4-1
size: many
D: NA
J: TRBJ1-1
DNA: TGCGCCAGCAGCCAAGCGACAGCTCTGAACACTGAAGCTTTCTTT
CDR3: CASSQATALNTEAFF

V: TRBV7-9
size: NA
D: NA
J: TRBJ2-7
DNA: TGTGCCAGCAGTCCTAAGACAGGAATCTACGAGCAGTACTTC
CDR3: CASSPKTGIYEQYF

V: TRBV10-3
size: NA
D: TRBD1
J: TRBJ1-2
DNA: TGTGCCATTCAACAGGGGGACTATGGCTACACCTTC
CDR3: CAIQQGDYGYTF

V: TRBV7-2
size: few
D: NA
J: TRBJ1-6
DNA: TGTGCCAGCAGCTTAGGGGTCGTTGGTTCACCCCTCCACTTT
CDR3: CASSLGVVGSPLHF

V: TRBV6-1
size: NA
D: TRBD1
J: TRBJ1-2
DNA: TGTGCCAGCAGCTCCGGACAGGGAGGCTATGGCTACACCTTC
CDR3: CASSSGQGGYGYTF

V: TRBV7-9
size: NA
D: NA
J: TRBJ2-1
DNA: TGTGCCAGCAGCGCAGAGGTGAGCTCCTACAATGAGCAGTTCTTC
CDR3: CASSAEVSSYNEQFF

V: TRBV24-1
size: NA
D: NA
J: TRBJ2-3
DNA: TGTGCCACCAGTGATTCCCCAGACACAGATACGCAGTATTTT
CDR3: CATSDSPDTDTQYF